This TCR beta chain was profiled in a study of T cell changes during pregnancy in multiple sclerosis. Using immunoSEQ multiplex PCR, the repertoire was profiled, and TCRdb retains in-frame clones only, with some absent. The table includes 73,000 or so clones, almost 90% detected once. V lost 8 bases and J lost 10, with 14 bases in between. The CDR3 length is 10 residues. The germline gives CDR1 GTSNPN, CDR2 SVGIG (reference sequence). The receptor comes from a female donor in good health, enrolled as a control in a pregnancy study. The sequencing used peripheral blood, collected after pregnancy. The chain carries TRBV30 and TRBJ1-1; D is perhaps TRBD1 (5 bases). The CDR3 here is CAGEGGAAFF. In nucleotides, the CDR3 is TGTGCCGGGGAGGGAGGGGCAGCTTTCTTT.